Listed below are T cell receptor beta chains from one sample, sequenced in a study of T cells in Graves' hyperthyroidism and ophthalmopathy. TCRdb reprocessed the multiplex PCR reads with MiXCR, giving one entry per CDR3 protein. Of 450,000 to 500,000 distinct CDR3 sequences listed, approximately 22% are singletons. Sequenced material: blood. The receptors here all came from a woman in her 70s with Graves' ophthalmopathy. Each CDR3 is given with its conserved first and last residue. D genes are given only for firm matches. The size of a clone is reported for some rows only, either as once, few or many, or as a class for expanded clones.

.	.	15	TRBV5-1	TRBJ2-2	TGCGCCAGCACTAACTCCCGAGGGAACACCGGGGAGCTGTTTTTT	CASTNSRGNTGELFF
.	.	14	TRBV9	TRBJ1-2	TGTGCCAGCAGCGTAGATCGGCAAAACTATGGCTACACCTTC	CASSVDRQNYGYTF
TRBD1	many	16	TRBV2	TRBJ2-2	TGTGCCAGCAGTGCCCAGGGGGCAGCGAACACCGGGGAGCTGTTTTTT	CASSAQGAANTGELFF
TRBD1	few	14	TRBV6-5	TRBJ1-1	TGTGCCAGCAGTTACTCGACCAGGGGGACTGAAGCTTTCTTT	CASSYSTRGTEAFF
.	.	13	TRBV9	TRBJ2-5	TGTGCCAGCAGCCTTCGCCAGGGGGAGACCCAGTACTTC	CASSLRQGETQYF
.	few	14	TRBV19	TRBJ1-1	TGTGCCAGTAGTAGTAGTTGGAAGAACACTGAAGCTTTCTTT	CASSSSWKNTEAFF
.	.	14	TRBV18	TRBJ2-1	TGTGCCAGCTCACGTGACGCCCAGCCGAATGAGCAGTTCTTC	CASSRDAQPNEQFF
TRBD2	few	15	TRBV5-4	TRBJ2-3	TGTGCCAGCAGCCCCAATAGCGGGAGTGCAGATACGCAGTATTTT	CASSPNSGSADTQYF
.	.	15	TRBV7-3	TRBJ2-1	TGTGCCAGCAGCCCCGGGGACGGGGGCTACAATGAGCAGTTCTTC	CASSPGDGGYNEQFF
TRBD2	few	14	TRBV3-1	TRBJ2-7	TGTGCCAGCAGGGCCGGGACTAGTGGCGGCGAGCAGTACTTC	CASRAGTSGGEQYF
.	.	15	TRBV6-1	TRBJ2-2	TGTGCCAGCGTAAGGTCCCCTTCGAACACCGGGGAGCTGTTTTTT	CASVRSPSNTGELFF
TRBD1	few	14	TRBV7-2	TRBJ2-7	TGTGCCAGCAGCTCCCGGGACAGGGTTGGCGAGCAGTACTTC	CASSSRDRVGEQYF
TRBD2	few	16	TRBV7-2	TRBJ2-3	TGTGCCAGCAGCTTAGTGAGCGGGAGTCGATCGGATACGCAGTATTTT	CASSLVSGSRSDTQYF
.	once	15	TRBV6-1	TRBJ1-2	TGTGCCAGCAGTGAATATTGGGGATCTAACTATGGCTACACCTTC	CASSEYWGSNYGYTF
TRBD1	few	18	TRBV20-1	TRBJ2-3	TGCAGTGCTCCAGGACAGGGGGCGCGTAGCGGGAGCACAGATACGCAGTATTTT	CSAPGQGARSGSTDTQYF
.	.	15	TRBV6-1	TRBJ2-3	TGCGCCAGCAGTGGGAGCGGGACAAACACAGATACGCAGTATTTT	CASSGSGTNTDTQYF
TRBD2	once	16	TRBV20-1	TRBJ2-1	TGCAGTGCTAGAGATCCGTTAGCGGGGGGTGAGGGTGAGCAGTTCTTC	CSARDPLAGGEGEQFF
TRBD2	many	16	TRBV7-2	TRBJ2-3	TGTGCCAGCAGTCCACGACTAGCTTTGGGGGCAGATACGCAGTATTTT	CASSPRLALGADTQYF
.	few	14	TRBV6-5	TRBJ1-6	TGTGCCAGCAGTTACTCGACCCCGGGGGGGATCCTCCACTTT	CASSYSTPGGILHF
TRBD1	.	14	TRBV3-1	TRBJ1-3	TGTGCCAGCAGAAGGGACAGGGCTGGAAACACCATATATTTT	CASRRDRAGNTIYF
.	.	17	TRBV6-1	TRBJ1-6	TGTGCCAGCACCCCCCGGACTTCGGGGACCGGGGATTCACCCCTCCACTTT	CASTPRTSGTGDSPLHF
.	few	14	TRBV9	TRBJ2-2	TGTGCCAGCAGCCCACAGGTGGTCACCGGGGAGCTGTTTTTT	CASSPQVVTGELFF
.	.	14	TRBV28	TRBJ1-5	TGTGCCAGCAGTTTAGACAATAGCAATCAGCCCCAGCATTTT	CASSLDNSNQPQHF
TRBD2	.	17	TRBV20-1	TRBJ2-1	TGCAGTGCTAGGAAACCGGGACTAGCGGTACCCGCCAATGAGCAGTTCTTC	CSARKPGLAVPANEQFF
.	many	15	TRBV28	TRBJ2-1	TGTGCCAGCATCGCTACGGGGACCATTAGAAATGAGCAGTTCTTC	CASIATGTIRNEQFF
.	.	15	TRBV5-1	TRBJ2-2	TGCGCCAGCAGCTTTGAGGGCTATAACACCGGGGAGCTGTTTTTT	CASSFEGYNTGELFF
.	.	16	TRBV2	TRBJ1-2	TGTGCCAGCAGTGAAGCGGGGCAGGGTCTTGCCTATGGCTACACCTTC	CASSEAGQGLAYGYTF
.	.	14	TRBV18	TRBJ1-1	TGTGCCAGCTCCGCAGAGTCGGGAGGCACTGAAGCTTTCTTT	CASSAESGGTEAFF
.	.	16	TRBV6-2/TRBV6-3	TRBJ1-1	TGTGCCAGCAGTTTCTTTAGTGGAGGGACGAACACTGAAGCTTTCTTT	CASSFFSGGTNTEAFF
.	.	15	TRBV5-1	TRBJ2-5	TGCGCCAGCAGCTTGTCGGCAGGACGCCAAGAGACCCAGTACTTC	CASSLSAGRQETQYF
.	many	15	TRBV12-3/TRBV12-4	TRBJ1-1	TGTGCCAGCCTATTAGAGGGGTCACCAAGGACTGAAGCTTTCTTT	CASLLEGSPRTEAFF
.	.	15	TRBV2	TRBJ1-6	TGTGCCAGCAGTCCCGTGCAGGGCGAACAATCACCCCTCCACTTT	CASSPVQGEQSPLHF
.	many	15	TRBV12-3/TRBV12-4	TRBJ2-3	TGTGCCAGCTCCAAAGGAGGGGGCAGGACAGATACGCAGTATTTT	CASSKGGGRTDTQYF
TRBD1	many	16	TRBV28	TRBJ1-2	TGTGCCAGCAGTACCGGGACAGGGGGCGGGGTCTATGGCTACACCTTC	CASSTGTGGGVYGYTF
.	.	12	TRBV19	TRBJ2-1	TGTGCCAGTAGTGCCTTTGGGAATGAGCAGTTCTTC	CASSAFGNEQFF
.	many	17	TRBV5-6	TRBJ2-2	TGTGCCAGCAGCTTGGTGGTGGAACCGACGAACACCGGGGAGCTGTTTTTT	CASSLVVEPTNTGELFF
.	.	15	TRBV6-1	TRBJ2-4	TGTGCCAGCAGTGTCGGCCTTGGGAAAAAAAACATTCAGTACTTC	CASSVGLGKKNIQYF
TRBD2	.	21	TRBV9	TRBJ2-3	TGTGCCAGCAGCCCCTCCTCTAGTGGGACTAGCGGGAGGATAAGTACAGATACGCAGTATTTT	CASSPSSSGTSGRISTDTQYF
.	few	14	TRBV19	TRBJ2-2	TGTGCCAGTAGTATATCAGCGAAAACCGGGGAGCTGTTTTTT	CASSISAKTGELFF
.	many	14	TRBV5-1	TRBJ2-1	TGCGCCAGCAGCTTGTGGGAAGGGGCCAATGAGCAGTTCTTC	CASSLWEGANEQFF
.	few	15	TRBV27	TRBJ2-7	TGTGCCAGCAGTTTGGGGAGGCGAGGGGCCTACGAGCAGTACTTC	CASSLGRRGAYEQYF
.	many	16	TRBV15	TRBJ2-1	TGTGCCACCAGCAGAGATTTGAGACTAGGATACAATGAGCAGTTCTTC	CATSRDLRLGYNEQFF
TRBD1	.	15	TRBV7-3	TRBJ2-1	TGTGCCAGCAGCTCGAACAGGGGCGCCTACAATGAGCAGTTCTTC	CASSSNRGAYNEQFF
.	few	14	TRBV11-3	TRBJ1-4	TGTGCCAGCAGCAACGGGGGATCTAATGAAAAACTGTTTTTT	CASSNGGSNEKLFF
.	.	14	TRBV28	TRBJ2-7	TGTGCCAGCATTTACCCGCTAGCAGCCTACGAGCAGTACTTC	CASIYPLAAYEQYF
.	.	16	TRBV6-1	TRBJ1-2	TGTGCCAGCAGCAAAGGTGGAGGCCTACTAGTATATGGCTACACCTTC	CASSKGGGLLVYGYTF
.	.	16	TRBV5-1	TRBJ2-7	TGCGCCAGCAGCGCGGGACAGATTCTTAGCTCCTACGAGCAGTACTTC	CASSAGQILSSYEQYF
.	few	11	TRBV2	TRBJ2-7	TGTGCCAGCAGCGCCCCCTACGAGCAGTACTTC	CASSAPYEQYF
.	many	13	TRBV11-2	TRBJ2-2	TGTGCCAGCAGCCTCAGGGTTGCCGGGGAGCTGTTTTTT	CASSLRVAGELFF
.	few	16	TRBV2	TRBJ2-3	TGTGCCAGCAGTGAAGATGCGGGGATCCTCACAGATACGCAGTATTTT	CASSEDAGILTDTQYF
TRBD2	few	14	TRBV2	TRBJ2-7	TGTGCCAGCACGGGGGGGATCGGGGGCTACGAGCAGTACTTC	CASTGGIGGYEQYF
.	many	13	TRBV12-3/TRBV12-4	TRBJ1-2	TGTGCCAGCAGTTTACGCAGGGTGGGCGGCTACACCTTC	CASSLRRVGGYTF
.	.	15	TRBV5-6	TRBJ1-5	TGTGCCAGCAGCCGCAGACAGCCGGTAGGTCAGCCCCAGCATTTT	CASSRRQPVGQPQHF